The clone carrying this T cell receptor beta chain was detected a few times. Primers used in a second PCR of roughly 7 to 12 cycles were a sample-barcoded 5' primer and a J-beta primer mix. TCRdb re-analysed the 5' RACE reads in MiXCR, keeping a single row per CDR3 protein. The sample lists roughly 2 million distinct CDR3 sequences, 40% to 55% occurring once. The sample originates from a study of blood T cells in healthy people across ages. Trimming left V 7 bases short and J 4 bases short, with 8 bases between. CDR1 is MNHNS and CDR2 is SASEGT in the germline V gene. The CDR3 length is 11 residues. The sequence was collected from a woman aged 40 to 49 in good health. Sequencing was done on a sample of blood. The chain employs TRBV6-1 and TRBJ2-7; D not certain. The CDR3 loop is CASTQVYEQYF. As DNA, the CDR3 is TGTGCCAGCACGCAGGTTTACGAGCAGTACTTC.